This passage covers 2 T cell receptor beta chains from one sample sequenced in a study of blood T cell repertoires in COVID-19. TCRdb's copy holds only in-frame clones and misses some; the assay was immunoSEQ multiplex PCR. The data contain about 320,000 clones, 75% to 85% of them singletons. The sequenced material came from peripheral blood. The source of these receptors is a human donor in a cohort sampled during active COVID-19.

This chain joins TRBV19 and TRBJ2-1; D unresolved. V dropped 5 bases and J dropped 9 bases, with 8 bases sitting between them. Germline CDR1 LNHDA, CDR2 SQIVND (reference sequence). The CDR3 is 11 amino acids. This CDR3 reads CASSRGGEQFF. Here the CDR3 DNA reads TGTGCCAGTAGTCGCGGCGGTGAGCAGTTCTTC.

V gene TRBV5-1 combines with J gene TRBJ1-2, with 7 bases lining up with TRBD1. This CDR3 spans 15 amino acids. V was pared by 0 bases and J by 6 bases, with 8 bases of the junction left unmatched. CDR1 and CDR2 (germline): SGHRS, YFSETQ. As DNA, the CDR3 is TGCGCCAGCAGCTTGGACGGCAGGGGGATAGATGGCTACACCTTC. It codes for CASSLDGRGIDGYTF.